A selection of T cell receptor beta chains follows, all from one sample in a study of control samples from healthy donors and cancer patients. The method was immunoSEQ multiplex PCR; TCRdb's version includes in-frame clones alone and lacks a portion of them. Here the sample spans roughly 95,000 clones, around nine tenths being singletons. Sequencing was performed on blood. The source is a human donor in good health. The donor label of this sample is uncertain. The CDR3 runs from the conserved cysteine through the conserved F or W. Fields, in order: V gene, J gene, clone size, D gene, CDR3 protein, CDR3 DNA. D genes are given only for firm matches. The listing skips clone size in some rows; elsewhere it reads once, few, many or a size class.

TRBV9,TRBJ1-1,-,-,CASSVDWGTEAFF,TGTGCCAGCAGCGTAGATTGGGGCACTGAAGCTTTCTTT
TRBV27,TRBJ1-2,once,TRBD1,CASSPQGDGYTF,TGTGCCAGCAGTCCCCAGGGGGACGGCTACACCTTC
TRBV12-3/TRBV12-4,TRBJ1-2,once,-,CASSPLLGYTF,TGTGCCAGCAGTCCACTACTTGGCTACACCTTC
TRBV12-3/TRBV12-4,TRBJ2-3,-,-,CASSLKDTQYF,TGTGCCAGCAGTTTAAAAGATACGCAGTATTTT
TRBV25-1,TRBJ2-1,-,TRBD1,CASRPTGWAYNEQFF,TGTGCCAGCCGCCCGACAGGGTGGGCCTACAATGAGCAGTTCTTC
TRBV2,TRBJ2-2,once,TRBD1,CASSARKTGSIGELFF,TGTGCCAGCAGTGCTCGGAAGACAGGGAGCATCGGGGAGCTGTTTTTT
TRBV7-8,TRBJ1-2,-,-,CASSFKWDVLGRENDGYTF,TGTGCCAGCAGCTTTAAGTGGGATGTGCTGGGGAGAGAGAATGATGGCTACACCTTC
TRBV12-5,TRBJ1-5,-,-,CASGLLVSGGNQPQHF,TGTGCTAGTGGTTTGTTGGTATCGGGGGGCAATCAGCCCCAGCATTTT
TRBV10-3,TRBJ1-4,once,TRBD1,CATGQGGEKLFF,TGTGCCACCGGACAGGGTGGTGAAAAACTGTTTTTT
TRBV5-1,TRBJ2-3,-,TRBD2,CASRLAGGPGDTQYF,TGCGCCAGCAGGTTAGCGGGGGGGCCAGGAGATACGCAGTATTTT
TRBV25-1,TRBJ1-4,-,-,CASSEVGSGLNEKLFF,TGTGCCAGCAGTGAAGTCGGGTCAGGGCTCAATGAAAAACTGTTTTTT
TRBV4-3,TRBJ1-2,once,TRBD1,CASSHPDRAGGYTF,TGCGCCAGCAGCCACCCCGACAGGGCGGGCGGCTACACCTTC
TRBV5-1,TRBJ1-6,-,-,CASSPLTGSSYNSPLHF,TGCGCCAGCAGCCCCCTCACAGGGAGCTCCTATAATTCACCCCTCCACTTT
TRBV10-3,TRBJ1-1,-,TRBD1,CAISDRQGARTEAFF,TGTGCCATCAGTGACCGACAGGGGGCTAGGACTGAAGCTTTCTTT
TRBV7-2,TRBJ2-2,-,TRBD2,CASSSSSGNTGELFF,TGTGCCAGCAGCTCTTCTAGCGGGAACACCGGGGAGCTGTTTTTT
TRBV6-5,TRBJ2-2,-,-,CASSLNLGGTGELFF,TGTGCCAGCAGCTTAAACCTAGGGGGGACCGGGGAGCTGTTTTTT
TRBV7-9,TRBJ1-1,-,TRBD1,CASRPPTGAKGEAFF,TGTGCCAGCAGACCTCCGACAGGGGCTAAGGGAGAAGCTTTCTTT
TRBV4-3,TRBJ1-2,-,TRBD1,CASSPRTGGNYGYTF,TGCGCCAGCAGCCCCCGGACAGGGGGCAACTATGGCTACACCTTC
TRBV18,TRBJ1-6,-,-,CASSPAGYNSPLHF,TGTGCCAGCTCACCTGCAGGGTATAATTCACCCCTCCACTTT
TRBV3-1/TRBV3-2,TRBJ2-6,-,-,CASSQTFGTGANVLTF,TGTGCCAGCAGCCAGACATTCGGTACTGGGGCCAACGTCCTGACTTTC
TRBV3-1/TRBV3-2,TRBJ1-2,-,-,CASSHGANYGYTF,TGTGCCAGCAGCCACGGGGCTAACTATGGCTACACCTTC
TRBV9,TRBJ1-1,-,-,CASSVDARNTEAFF,TGTGCCAGCAGCGTAGATGCCAGGAACACTGAAGCTTTCTTT
TRBV9,TRBJ1-1,-,-,CASSVRGDRGNTEAFF,TGTGCCAGCAGCGTAAGGGGGGATCGGGGGAACACTGAAGCTTTCTTT
TRBV5-4,TRBJ2-7,-,TRBD1,CASSRQDRGPYEQYF,TGTGCCAGCAGCAGACAGGACAGGGGTCCCTACGAGCAGTACTTC
TRBV5-4,TRBJ2-2,-,-,CASSDGTATGELFF,TGTGCCAGCAGCGACGGGACGGCCACCGGGGAGCTGTTTTTT
TRBV7-9,TRBJ2-1,-,-,CASSSTDPLRDYNEQFF,TGTGCCAGCAGCTCCACCGACCCCCTTAGGGACTACAATGAGCAGTTCTTC
TRBV6-1,TRBJ1-4,-,-,CASSEASREKLFF,TGTGCCAGCAGTGAAGCTTCTAGAGAAAAATTGTTTTTT
TRBV2,TRBJ1-5,-,TRBD1,CASSRDRGRRQPQHF,TGTGCCAGCAGCCGGGACAGGGGGCGACGGCAGCCCCAGCATTTT
TRBV11-2,TRBJ1-4,-,-,CASSLEINEKLFF,TGTGCCAGCAGCTTAGAGATTAATGAAAAACTGTTTTTT
TRBV25-1,TRBJ2-7,-,-,CASSENYEQYF,TGTGCCAGCAGTGAGAACTACGAGCAGTACTTC
TRBV7-6,TRBJ2-3,-,TRBD1,CASSLASGTGTDTQYF,TGTGCCAGCAGCTTAGCTTCCGGGACAGGCACAGATACGCAGTATTTT
TRBV4-1,TRBJ1-2,-,-,CASSQDAGSYGYTF,TGCGCCAGCAGCCAAGATGCTGGCAGCTATGGCTACACCTTC
TRBV10-3,TRBJ2-3,-,-,CAISELDVADTQYF,TGTGCCATCAGTGAGTTGGACGTCGCAGATACGCAGTATTTT
TRBV2,TRBJ1-2,-,TRBD1,CAGYRGLYYGYTF,TGTGCCGGATACAGGGGGCTCTACTATGGCTACACCTTC
TRBV14,TRBJ1-1,-,TRBD1,CASSKTGGLNTEAFF,TGTGCCAGCAGCAAGACAGGGGGTTTGAACACTGAAGCTTTCTTT
TRBV6-5,TRBJ2-2,-,TRBD1,CASSYGGTANTGELFF,TGTGCCAGCAGTTATGGTGGGACAGCGAACACCGGGGAGCTGTTTTTT
TRBV3-1/TRBV3-2,TRBJ1-3,-,-,CASSLDRANTIYF,TGTGCCAGCAGTCTGGACAGAGCAAACACCATATATTTT
TRBV19,TRBJ2-5,-,TRBD2,CASSFELAGGQETQYF,TGTGCCAGTAGTTTCGAACTAGCGGGGGGCCAAGAGACCCAGTACTTC
TRBV5-1,TRBJ2-2,-,-,CAIMMSGELFF,TGCGCCATAATGATGTCCGGGGAGCTGTTTTTT
TRBV7-8,TRBJ2-1,-,-,CASSPELGAYNEQFF,TGTGCCAGCAGCCCCGAGCTGGGGGCTTACAATGAGCAGTTCTTC
TRBV7-9,TRBJ1-5,-,TRBD1,CASSLAGTGGNQPQHF,TGTGCCAGCAGCTTAGCTGGGACAGGGGGCAATCAGCCCCAGCATTTT
TRBV28,TRBJ1-2,-,-,CASSFGTRQYGYTF,TGTGCCAGCAGTTTCGGGACTAGGCAATATGGCTACACCTTC
TRBV2,TRBJ1-1,once,-,CASRGEIMDTEAFF,TGTGCCAGCAGGGGCGAGATAATGGACACTGAAGCTTTCTTT
TRBV18,TRBJ2-2,-,-,CASSADRTLANTGELFF,TGTGCCAGCTCGGCCGACAGGACCTTAGCGAACACCGGGGAGCTGTTTTTT
TRBV6-5,TRBJ1-1,-,-,CASYRTGEAFF,TGTGCCAGCTACCGGACCGGGGAAGCTTTCTTT